This TCR beta chain came from a study of blood T cell repertoires in COVID-19. The table lists this clone with many counts. Measured with immunoSEQ multiplex PCR; TCRdb has only the in-frame clones, and not every one. This sample has about 440,000 clones, with nearly 90% found just once. This TCR came from a woman aged 18 to 35 with acute COVID-19. Sequenced material: PBMCs or T cells enriched from blood (not recorded which).

CDR3 in amino acids: CASTRTGEGQPQHF. The CDR3 DNA follows: TGTGCCAGCACCAGAACGGGGGAAGGTCAGCCCCAGCATTTT. V usage is TRBV6-5 and J usage is TRBJ1-5; D is possibly TRBD1 (5 bases). Looked up from germline, CDR1 is MNHEY and CDR2 is SVGAGI. Trimming removed 7 bases from V and 6 bases from J, with 16 bases in between. The CDR3 length is 14 residues.